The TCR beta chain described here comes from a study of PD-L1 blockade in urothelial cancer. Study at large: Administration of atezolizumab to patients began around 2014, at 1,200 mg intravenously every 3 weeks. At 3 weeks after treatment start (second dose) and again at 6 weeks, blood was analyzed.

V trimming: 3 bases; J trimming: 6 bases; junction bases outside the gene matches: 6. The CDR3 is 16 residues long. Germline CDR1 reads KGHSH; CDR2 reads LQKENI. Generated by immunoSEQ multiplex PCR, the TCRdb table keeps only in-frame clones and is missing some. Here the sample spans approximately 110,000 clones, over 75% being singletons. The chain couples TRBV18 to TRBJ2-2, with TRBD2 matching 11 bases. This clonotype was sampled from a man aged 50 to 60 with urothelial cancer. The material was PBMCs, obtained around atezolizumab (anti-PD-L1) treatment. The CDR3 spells CASSPTSGSSAGELFF. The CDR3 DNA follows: TGTGCCAGCTCACCCACTAGCGGGAGCTCGGCCGGGGAGCTGTTTTTT.